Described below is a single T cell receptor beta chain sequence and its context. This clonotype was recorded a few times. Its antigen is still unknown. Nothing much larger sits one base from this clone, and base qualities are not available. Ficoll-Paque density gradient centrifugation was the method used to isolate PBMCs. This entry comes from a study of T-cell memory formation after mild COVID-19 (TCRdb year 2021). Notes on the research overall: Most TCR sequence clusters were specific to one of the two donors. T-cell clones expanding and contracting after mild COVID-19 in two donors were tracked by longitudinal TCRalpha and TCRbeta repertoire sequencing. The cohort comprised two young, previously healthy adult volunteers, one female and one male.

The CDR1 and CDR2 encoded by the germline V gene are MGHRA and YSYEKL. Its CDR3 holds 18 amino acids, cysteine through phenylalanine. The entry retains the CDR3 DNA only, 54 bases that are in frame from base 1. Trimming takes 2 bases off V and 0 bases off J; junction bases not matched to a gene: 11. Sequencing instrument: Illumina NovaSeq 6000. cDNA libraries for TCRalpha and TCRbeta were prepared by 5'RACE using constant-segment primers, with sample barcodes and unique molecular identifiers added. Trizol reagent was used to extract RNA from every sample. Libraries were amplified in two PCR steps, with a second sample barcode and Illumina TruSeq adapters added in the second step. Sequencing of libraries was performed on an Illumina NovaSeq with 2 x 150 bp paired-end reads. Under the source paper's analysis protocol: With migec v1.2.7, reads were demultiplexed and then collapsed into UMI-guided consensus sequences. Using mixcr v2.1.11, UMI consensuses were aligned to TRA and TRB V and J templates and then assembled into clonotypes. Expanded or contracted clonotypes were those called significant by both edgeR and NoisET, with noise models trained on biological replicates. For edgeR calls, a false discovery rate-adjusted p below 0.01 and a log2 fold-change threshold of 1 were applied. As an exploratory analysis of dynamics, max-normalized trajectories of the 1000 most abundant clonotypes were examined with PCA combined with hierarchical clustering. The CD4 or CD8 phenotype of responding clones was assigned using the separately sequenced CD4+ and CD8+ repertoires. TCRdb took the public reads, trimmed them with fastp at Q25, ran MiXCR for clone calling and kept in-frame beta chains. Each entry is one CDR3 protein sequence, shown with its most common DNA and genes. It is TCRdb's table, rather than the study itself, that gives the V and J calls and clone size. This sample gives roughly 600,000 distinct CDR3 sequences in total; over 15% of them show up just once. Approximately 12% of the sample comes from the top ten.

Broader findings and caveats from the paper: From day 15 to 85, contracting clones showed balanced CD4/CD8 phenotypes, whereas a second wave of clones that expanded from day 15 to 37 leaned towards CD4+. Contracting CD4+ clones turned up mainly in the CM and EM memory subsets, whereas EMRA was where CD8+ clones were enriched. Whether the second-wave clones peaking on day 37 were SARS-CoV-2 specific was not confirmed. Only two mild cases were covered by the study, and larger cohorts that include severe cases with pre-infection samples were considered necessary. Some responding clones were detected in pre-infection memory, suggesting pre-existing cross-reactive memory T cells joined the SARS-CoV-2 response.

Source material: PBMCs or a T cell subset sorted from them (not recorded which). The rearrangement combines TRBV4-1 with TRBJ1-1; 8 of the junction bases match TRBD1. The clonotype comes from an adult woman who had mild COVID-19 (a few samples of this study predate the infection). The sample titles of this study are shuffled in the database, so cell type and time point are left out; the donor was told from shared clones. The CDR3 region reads CASSQPTSGTGMNTEAFF. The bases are TGCGCCAGCAGCCAACCAACCTCCGGGACAGGAATGAACACTGAAGCTTTCTTT.